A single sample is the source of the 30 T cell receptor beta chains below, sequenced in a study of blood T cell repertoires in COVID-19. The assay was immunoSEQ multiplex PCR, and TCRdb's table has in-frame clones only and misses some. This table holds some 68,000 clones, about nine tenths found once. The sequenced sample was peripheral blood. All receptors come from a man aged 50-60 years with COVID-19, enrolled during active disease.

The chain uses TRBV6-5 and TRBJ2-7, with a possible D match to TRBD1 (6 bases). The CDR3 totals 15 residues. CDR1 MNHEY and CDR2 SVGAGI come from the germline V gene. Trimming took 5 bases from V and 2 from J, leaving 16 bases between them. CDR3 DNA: TGTGCCAGCAGTCTACGGGACACAAGTACCTACGAGCAGTACTTC. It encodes CASSLRDTSTYEQYF.

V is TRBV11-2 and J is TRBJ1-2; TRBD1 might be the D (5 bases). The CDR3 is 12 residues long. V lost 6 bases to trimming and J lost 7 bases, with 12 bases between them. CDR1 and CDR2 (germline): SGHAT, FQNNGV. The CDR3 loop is CASRLGGSGYTF. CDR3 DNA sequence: TGTGCCAGCAGGTTGGGGGGGTCTGGCTACACCTTC.

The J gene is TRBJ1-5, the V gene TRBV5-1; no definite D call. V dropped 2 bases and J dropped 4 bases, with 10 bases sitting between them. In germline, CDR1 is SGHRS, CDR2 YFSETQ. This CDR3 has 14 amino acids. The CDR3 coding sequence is TGCGCCAGCAGCTTCTCCGACATGAATCAGCCCCAGCATTTT. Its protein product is CASSFSDMNQPQHF.

The CDR3 nucleotides read TGTGCCAGCACGCCTTTCAGGGGCGGCGAGCAGTACTTC. Protein sequence: CASTPFRGGEQYF. The genes are TRBV27 and TRBJ2-7; possibly TRBD1 for D (6 bases). This CDR3 has 13 residues. CDR1 and CDR2 from the germline V gene are MNHEY and SMNVEV (reference sequence). Trimming left V 7 bases short and J 6 bases short, with 16 bases between.

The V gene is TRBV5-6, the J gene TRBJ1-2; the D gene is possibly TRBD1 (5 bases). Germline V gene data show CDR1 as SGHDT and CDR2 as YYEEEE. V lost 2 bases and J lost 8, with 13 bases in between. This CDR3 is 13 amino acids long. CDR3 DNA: TGTGCCAGCAGCTTCAGGGATTCGCGCGGCTACACCTTC. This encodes CASSFRDSRGYTF. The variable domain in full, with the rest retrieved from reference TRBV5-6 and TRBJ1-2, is DAGVTQSPTHLIKTRGQQVTLRCSPKSGHDTVSWYQQALGQGPQFIFQYYEEEERQRGNFPDRFSGHQFPNYSSELNVNALLLGDSALYLCASSFRDSRGYTFGSGTRLTVV.

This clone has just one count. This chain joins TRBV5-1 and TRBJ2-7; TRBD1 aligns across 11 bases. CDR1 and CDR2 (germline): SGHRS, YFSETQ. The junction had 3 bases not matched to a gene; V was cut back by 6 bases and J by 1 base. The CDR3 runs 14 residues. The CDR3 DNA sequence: TGCGCCAGCAACGGACAGGGGGCGTCCTACGAGCAGTACTTC. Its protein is CASNGQGASYEQYF. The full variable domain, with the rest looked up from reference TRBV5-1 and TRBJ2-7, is KAGVTQTPRYLIKTRGQQVTLSCSPISGHRSVSWYQQTPGQGLQFLFEYFSETQRNKGNFPGRFSGRQFSNSRSEMNVSTLELGDSALYLCASNGQGASYEQYFGPGTRLTVT.

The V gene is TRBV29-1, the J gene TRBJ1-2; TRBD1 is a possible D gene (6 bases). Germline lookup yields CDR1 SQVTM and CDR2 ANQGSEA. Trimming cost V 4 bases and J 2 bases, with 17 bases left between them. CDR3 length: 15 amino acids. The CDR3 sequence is CSVAGTGGLNYGYTF. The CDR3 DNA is TGCAGCGTTGCCGGGACGGGGGGGCTCAACTATGGCTACACCTTC.

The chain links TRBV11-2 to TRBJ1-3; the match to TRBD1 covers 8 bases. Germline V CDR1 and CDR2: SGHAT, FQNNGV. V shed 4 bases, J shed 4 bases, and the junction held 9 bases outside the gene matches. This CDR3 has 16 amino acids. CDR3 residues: CASSSKTWDRGNTIYF. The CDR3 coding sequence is TGTGCCAGCAGCTCGAAGACTTGGGACAGGGGAAACACCATATATTTT.

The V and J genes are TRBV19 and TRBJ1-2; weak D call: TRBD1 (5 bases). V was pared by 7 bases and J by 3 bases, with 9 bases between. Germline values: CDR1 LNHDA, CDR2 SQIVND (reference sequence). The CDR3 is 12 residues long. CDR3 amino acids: CASTPGDYGYTF. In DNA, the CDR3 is TGTGCCAGTACGCCGGGGGACTATGGCTACACCTTC. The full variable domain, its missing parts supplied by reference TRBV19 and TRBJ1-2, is DGGITQSPKYLFRKEGQNVTLSCEQNLNHDAMYWYRQDPGQGLRLIYYSQIVNDFQKGDIAEGYSVSREKKESFPLTVTSAQKNPTAFYLCASTPGDYGYTFGSGTRLTVV.

This chain's CDR3 is CASSHGGQQLFF. The DNA of the CDR3 is TGTGCCAGCAGCCACGGCGGGCAGCAACTGTTTTTT. V usage is TRBV14 and J usage is TRBJ1-4; no clear D gene. CDR1 and CDR2 (germline): SGHDN, FVKESK. CDR3 size: 12 residues. Trimming removed 3 bases at V and 12 bases at J, with 11 bases between.

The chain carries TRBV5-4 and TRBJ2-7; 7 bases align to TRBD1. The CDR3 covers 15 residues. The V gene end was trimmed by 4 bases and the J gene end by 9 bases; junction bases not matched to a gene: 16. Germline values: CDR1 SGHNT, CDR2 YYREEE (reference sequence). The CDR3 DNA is TGTGCCAGCAGCGGGTCACAGGGGAGAACGACCCGGCAGTACTTC. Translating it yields CASSGSQGRTTRQYF.

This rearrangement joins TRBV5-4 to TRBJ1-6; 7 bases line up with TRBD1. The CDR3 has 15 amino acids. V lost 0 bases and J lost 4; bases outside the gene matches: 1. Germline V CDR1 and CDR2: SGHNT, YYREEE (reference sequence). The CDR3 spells CASSLDRGYNSPLHF. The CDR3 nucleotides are TGTGCCAGCAGCTTGGACAGGGGATATAATTCACCCCTCCACTTT.

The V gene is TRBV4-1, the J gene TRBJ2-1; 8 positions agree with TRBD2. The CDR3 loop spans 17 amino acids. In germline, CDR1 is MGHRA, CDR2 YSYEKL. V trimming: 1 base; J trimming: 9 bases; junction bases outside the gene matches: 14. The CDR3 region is CASSQASPGLAVGEQFF. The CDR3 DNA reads TGCGCCAGCAGCCAAGCATCTCCTGGACTAGCAGTAGGTGAGCAGTTCTTC.

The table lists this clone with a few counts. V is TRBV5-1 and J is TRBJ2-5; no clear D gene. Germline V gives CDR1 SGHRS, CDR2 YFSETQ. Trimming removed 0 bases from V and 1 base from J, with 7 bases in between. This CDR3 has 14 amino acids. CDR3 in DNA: TGCGCCAGCAGCTTGGGACTCACCCAAGAGACCCAGTACTTC. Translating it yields CASSLGLTQETQYF.

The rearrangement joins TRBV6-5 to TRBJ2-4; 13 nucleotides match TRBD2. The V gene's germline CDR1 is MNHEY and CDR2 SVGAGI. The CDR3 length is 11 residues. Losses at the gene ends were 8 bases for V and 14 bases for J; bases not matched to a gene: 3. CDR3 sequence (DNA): TGTGCCAGCGAGACTAGCGGGAGGAAGTACTTC. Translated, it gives CASETSGRKYF.

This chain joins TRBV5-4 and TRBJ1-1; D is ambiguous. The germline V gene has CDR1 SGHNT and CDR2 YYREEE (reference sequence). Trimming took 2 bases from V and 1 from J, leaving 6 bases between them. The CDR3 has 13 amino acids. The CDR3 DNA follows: TGTGCCAGCAGCTTACGAGCGAACACTGAAGCTTTCTTT. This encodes CASSLRANTEAFF.

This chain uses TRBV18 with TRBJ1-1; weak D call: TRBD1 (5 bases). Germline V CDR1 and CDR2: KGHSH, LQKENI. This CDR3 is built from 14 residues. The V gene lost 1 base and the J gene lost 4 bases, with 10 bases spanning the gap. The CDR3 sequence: CASSPQGRSTEAFF. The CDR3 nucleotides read TGTGCCAGCTCACCACAGGGGCGGAGCACTGAAGCTTTCTTT.

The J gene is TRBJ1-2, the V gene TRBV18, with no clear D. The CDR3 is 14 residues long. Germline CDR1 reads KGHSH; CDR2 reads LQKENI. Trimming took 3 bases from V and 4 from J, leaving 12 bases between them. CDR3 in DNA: TGTGCCAGCTCACCTCCGGGTCTCCCCTATGGCTACACCTTC. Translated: CASSPPGLPYGYTF.

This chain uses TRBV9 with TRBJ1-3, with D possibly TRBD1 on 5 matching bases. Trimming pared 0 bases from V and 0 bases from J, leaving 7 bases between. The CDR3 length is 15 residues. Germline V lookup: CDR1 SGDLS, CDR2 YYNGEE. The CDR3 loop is CASSVGDSSGNTIYF. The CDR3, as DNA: TGTGCCAGCAGCGTAGGCGACAGCTCTGGAAACACCATATATTTT.

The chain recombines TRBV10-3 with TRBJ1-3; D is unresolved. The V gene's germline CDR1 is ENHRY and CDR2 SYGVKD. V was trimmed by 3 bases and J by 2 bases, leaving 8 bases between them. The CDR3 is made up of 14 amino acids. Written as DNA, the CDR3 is TGTGCCATCAGTGATAGTTTAACTGGAAACACCATATATTTT. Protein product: CAISDSLTGNTIYF.

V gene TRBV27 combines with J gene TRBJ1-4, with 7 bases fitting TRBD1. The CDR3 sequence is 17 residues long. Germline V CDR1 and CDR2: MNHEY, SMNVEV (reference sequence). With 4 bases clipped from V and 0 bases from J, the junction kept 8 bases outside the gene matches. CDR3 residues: CASSSRTGMATNEKLFF. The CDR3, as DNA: TGTGCCAGCAGTTCTCGGACAGGAATGGCAACTAATGAAAAACTGTTTTTT.

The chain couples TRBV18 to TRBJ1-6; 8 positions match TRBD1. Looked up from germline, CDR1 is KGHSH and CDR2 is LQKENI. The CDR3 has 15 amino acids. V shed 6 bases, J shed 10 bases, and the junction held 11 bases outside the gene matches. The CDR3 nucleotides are TGTGCCAGCTCGCCCTATACAGGGGGAGAGTCACCCCTCCACTTT. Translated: CASSPYTGGESPLHF.

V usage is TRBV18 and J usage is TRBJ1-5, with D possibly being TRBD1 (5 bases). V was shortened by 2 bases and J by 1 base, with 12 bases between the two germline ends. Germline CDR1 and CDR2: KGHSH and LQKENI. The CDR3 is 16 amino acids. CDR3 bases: TGTGCCAGCTCACCAGGGGCCCCCGGGAGCAATCAGCCCCAGCATTTT. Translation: CASSPGAPGSNQPQHF.

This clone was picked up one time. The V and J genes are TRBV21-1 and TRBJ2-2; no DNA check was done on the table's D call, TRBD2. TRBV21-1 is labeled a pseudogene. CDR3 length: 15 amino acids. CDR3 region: CASSRGGTNTGELFF. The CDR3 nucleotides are TGTGCCAGCAGCAGGGGCGGGACGAACACCGGGGAGCTGTTTTTT.

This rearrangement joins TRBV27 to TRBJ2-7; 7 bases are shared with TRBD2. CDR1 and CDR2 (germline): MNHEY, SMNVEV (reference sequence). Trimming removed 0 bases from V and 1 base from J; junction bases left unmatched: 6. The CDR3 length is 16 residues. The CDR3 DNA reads TGTGCCAGCAGTTTATCGCGCGGGAGTAGTTCCTACGAGCAGTACTTC. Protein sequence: CASSLSRGSSSYEQYF.

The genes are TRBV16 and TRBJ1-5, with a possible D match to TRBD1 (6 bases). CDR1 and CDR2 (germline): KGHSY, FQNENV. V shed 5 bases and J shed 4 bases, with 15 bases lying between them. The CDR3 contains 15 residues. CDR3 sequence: CASSTTGAPNQPQHF. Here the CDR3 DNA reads TGTGCCAGCAGCACGACAGGAGCCCCAAATCAGCCCCAGCATTTT.

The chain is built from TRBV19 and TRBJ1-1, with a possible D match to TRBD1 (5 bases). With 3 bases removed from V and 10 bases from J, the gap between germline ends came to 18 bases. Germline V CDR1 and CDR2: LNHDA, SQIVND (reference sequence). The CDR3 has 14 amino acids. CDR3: CASSMGTSPSGAFF. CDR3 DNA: TGTGCCAGTAGTATGGGGACTTCCCCCAGCGGAGCTTTCTTT.

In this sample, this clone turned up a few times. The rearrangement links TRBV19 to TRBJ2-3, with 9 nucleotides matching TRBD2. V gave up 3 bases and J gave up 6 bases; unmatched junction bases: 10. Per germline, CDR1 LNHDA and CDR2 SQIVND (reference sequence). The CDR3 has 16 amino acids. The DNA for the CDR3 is TGTGCCAGTAGTATTTTAGCGGGAGCTAGGGGGGATACGCAGTATTTT. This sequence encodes CASSILAGARGDTQYF.

As DNA, the CDR3 is TGTGCCAGCAGCTTAGCCAGGACAGGGGGCGGGGAGACCCAGTACTTC. Amino acids: CASSLARTGGGETQYF. The chain joins TRBV7-9 to TRBJ2-5; 11 positions match TRBD1. The CDR3 has 16 residues. Germline CDR1 and CDR2: SEHNR and FQNEAQ (reference sequence). V shed 0 bases, J shed 5 bases, and the junction held 5 bases outside the gene matches. Together with reference TRBV7-9 and TRBJ2-5, the CDR3 gives the full variable domain: DTGVSQNPRHKITKRGQNVTFRCDPISEHNRLYWYRQTLGQGPEFLTYFQNEAQLEKSRLLSDRFSAERPKGSFSTLEIQRTEQGDSAMYLCASSLARTGGGETQYFGPGTRLLVL.

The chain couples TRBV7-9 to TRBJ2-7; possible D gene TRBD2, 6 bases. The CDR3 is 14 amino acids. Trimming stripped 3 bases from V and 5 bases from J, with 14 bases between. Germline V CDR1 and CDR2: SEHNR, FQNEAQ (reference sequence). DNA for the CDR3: TGTGCCAGCAGCTTTTCGTCTCTAGCGAACGAGCAGTACTTC. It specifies CASSFSSLANEQYF.